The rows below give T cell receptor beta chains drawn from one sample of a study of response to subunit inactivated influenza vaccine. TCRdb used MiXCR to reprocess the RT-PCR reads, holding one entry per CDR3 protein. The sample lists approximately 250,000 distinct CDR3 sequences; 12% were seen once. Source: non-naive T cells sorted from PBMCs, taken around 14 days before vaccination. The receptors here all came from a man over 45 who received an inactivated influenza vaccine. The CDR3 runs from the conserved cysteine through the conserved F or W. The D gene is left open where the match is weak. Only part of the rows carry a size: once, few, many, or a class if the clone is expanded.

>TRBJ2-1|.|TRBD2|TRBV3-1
CASSLVVGTSWGRVQFF
TGTGCCAGCAGCCTCGTGGTCGGGACTAGCTGGGGTCGGGTGCAGTTCTTC
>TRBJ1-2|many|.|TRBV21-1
CASSKPTNRGRPNYGYTF
TGTGCCAGCAGCAAACCTACTAACAGGGGGCGACCTAACTATGGCTACACCTTC
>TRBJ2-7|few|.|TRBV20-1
CSARDRRGRGSTYEQYF
TGCAGTGCTAGAGATCGTCGGGGAAGGGGTAGCACCTACGAGCAGTACTTC
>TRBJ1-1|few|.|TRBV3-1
CASSPGGTLNTEAFF
TGTGCCAGCAGCCCGGGCGGAACCCTGAACACTGAAGCTTTCTTT
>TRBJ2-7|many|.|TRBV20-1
CSARPGAGEQYF
TGCAGTGCCAGACCCGGGGCCGGCGAGCAGTACTTC
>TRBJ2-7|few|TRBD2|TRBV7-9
CASSPGLAGPMAEQYF
TGTGCCAGCAGCCCCGGGCTAGCGGGACCCATGGCCGAGCAGTACTTC
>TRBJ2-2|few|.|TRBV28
CASSYPRGSSNTGELFF
TGTGCCAGCAGTTACCCCCGGGGTAGCAGCAACACCGGGGAGCTGTTTTTT
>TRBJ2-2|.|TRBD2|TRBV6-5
CASSSEWTSRTRQLFF
TGTGCCAGCAGTTCCGAATGGACTAGCCGGACCAGGCAGCTGTTTTTT
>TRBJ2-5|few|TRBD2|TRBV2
CASSERLAGTIEETQYF
TGTGCCAGCAGTGAACGACTAGCGGGGACCATCGAAGAGACCCAGTACTTC
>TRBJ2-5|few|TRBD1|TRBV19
CASSWGQGRETQYF
TGTGCCAGTAGTTGGGGACAGGGCCGGGAGACCCAGTACTTC
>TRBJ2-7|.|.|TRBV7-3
CASSETGLSYEQYF
TGTGCCAGCAGCGAAACGGGACTCTCCTACGAGCAGTACTTC
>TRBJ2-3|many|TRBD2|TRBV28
CASSSPGLAGLEDTQYF
TGTGCCAGCAGTTCCCCGGGACTAGCGGGATTAGAAGATACGCAGTATTTT
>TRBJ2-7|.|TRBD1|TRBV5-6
CASSYYDRESYEQYF
TGTGCCAGCAGCTACTACGACAGGGAATCCTACGAGCAGTACTTC
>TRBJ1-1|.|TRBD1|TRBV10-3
CAISETTGGKEEAFF
TGTGCCATCAGTGAAACGACAGGGGGCAAGGAGGAAGCTTTCTTT
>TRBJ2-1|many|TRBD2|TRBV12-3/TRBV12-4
CASSLRTSGNNEQFF
TGTGCCAGCAGTTTAAGGACTAGCGGGAACAATGAGCAGTTCTTC
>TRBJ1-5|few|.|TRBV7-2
CASSSGGNQPQHF
TGTGCCAGCAGCTCCGGGGGGAATCAGCCCCAGCATTTT
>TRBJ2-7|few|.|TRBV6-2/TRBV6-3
CASSQYYEQYF
TGTGCCAGCAGTCAATACTACGAGCAGTACTTC
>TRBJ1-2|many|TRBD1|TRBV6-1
CASSPTGGFGGYTF
TGTGCCAGCAGCCCTACAGGGGGCTTTGGCGGCTACACCTTC
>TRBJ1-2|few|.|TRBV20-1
CSARSRVKLGYTF
TGCAGTGCTAGAAGTCGGGTCAAGTTGGGCTACACCTTC
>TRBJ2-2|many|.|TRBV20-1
CSARAWAYGEDLGELFF
TGCAGTGCTAGAGCCTGGGCCTACGGGGAGGACCTGGGGGAGCTGTTTTTT
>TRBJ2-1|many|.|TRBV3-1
CASSQANMGQFF
TGTGCCAGCAGCCAAGCAAACATGGGGCAGTTCTTC
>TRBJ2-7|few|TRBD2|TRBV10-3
CAISESKGLAIYEQYF
TGTGCCATCAGTGAGTCAAAGGGACTAGCGATCTACGAGCAGTACTTC
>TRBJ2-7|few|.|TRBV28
CASALRGAGEQYF
TGTGCCAGCGCCTTGAGGGGGGCAGGAGAGCAGTACTTC
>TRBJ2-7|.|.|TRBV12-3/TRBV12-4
CASSYSLVVYEQYF
TGTGCCAGCAGCTACTCCCTGGTGGTCTACGAGCAGTACTTC
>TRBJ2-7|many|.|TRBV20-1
CSAPGPLGYEQYF
TGCAGTGCTCCCGGACCATTGGGCTACGAGCAGTACTTC
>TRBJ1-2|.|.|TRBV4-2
CASSQGTGDYGYTF
TGTGCCAGCAGCCAGGGAACTGGTGACTATGGCTACACCTTC
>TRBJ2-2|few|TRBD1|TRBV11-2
CASSLLDRAGELFF
TGTGCCAGCAGCTTGCTCGACAGGGCCGGGGAGCTGTTTTTT
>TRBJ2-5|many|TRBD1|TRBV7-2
CASSYGQGAQETQYF
TGTGCCAGCAGCTACGGACAGGGGGCGCAAGAGACCCAGTACTTC
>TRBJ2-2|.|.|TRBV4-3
CASSQTIAGTTGELFF
TGCGCCAGCAGCCAGACGATTGCAGGGACGACCGGGGAGCTGTTTTTT
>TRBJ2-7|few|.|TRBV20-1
CSASPGYEQYF
TGCAGTGCTAGTCCCGGCTACGAGCAGTACTTC
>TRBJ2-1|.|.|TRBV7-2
CASSPRRGNYNEQFF
TGTGCCAGCAGCCCCCGTAGGGGCAACTACAATGAGCAGTTCTTC
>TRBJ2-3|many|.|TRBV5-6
CASSPLLRGTDTQYF
TGTGCCAGCAGCCCACTCCTGCGGGGCACAGATACGCAGTATTTT
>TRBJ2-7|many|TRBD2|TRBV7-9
CASSLEGTSREQYF
TGTGCCAGCAGCTTAGAGGGGACTAGTCGCGAGCAGTACTTC
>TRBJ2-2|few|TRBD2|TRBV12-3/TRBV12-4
CASSPLETSGRAAGELFF
TGTGCCAGCAGCCCCCTCGAGACTAGCGGGAGGGCCGCCGGGGAGCTGTTTTTT
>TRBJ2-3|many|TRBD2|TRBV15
CATSRDRRGGRGDTDTQYF
TGTGCCACCAGCAGAGACCGCCGGGGGGGTAGAGGAGACACAGATACGCAGTATTTT
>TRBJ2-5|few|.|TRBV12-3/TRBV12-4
CASSWRAQETQYF
TGTGCCAGCAGTTGGCGGGCACAAGAGACCCAGTACTTC
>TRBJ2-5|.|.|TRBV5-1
CASSATIGETQYF
TGCGCCAGCAGCGCCACTATCGGGGAGACCCAGTACTTC
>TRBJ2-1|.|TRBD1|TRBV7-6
CASSPRQTGGSYNEQFF
TGTGCCAGCAGCCCCCGACAGACAGGGGGGAGCTACAATGAGCAGTTCTTC
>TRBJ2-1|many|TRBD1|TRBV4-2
CASSQGQGSYNEQFF
TGTGCCAGCAGCCAAGGACAGGGCTCCTACAATGAGCAGTTCTTC
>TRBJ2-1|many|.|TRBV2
CASGGFLDNEQFF
TGTGCCAGCGGCGGCTTCTTAGACAATGAGCAGTTCTTC
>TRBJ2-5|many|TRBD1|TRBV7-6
CASSPTDRGEGETQYF
TGTGCCAGCAGCCCCACGGACAGGGGTGAGGGAGAGACCCAGTACTTC
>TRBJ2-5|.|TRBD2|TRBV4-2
CASSQDHLLAVGGTQYF
TGTGCCAGCAGCCAAGATCACCTCCTAGCGGTTGGAGGGACCCAGTACTTC